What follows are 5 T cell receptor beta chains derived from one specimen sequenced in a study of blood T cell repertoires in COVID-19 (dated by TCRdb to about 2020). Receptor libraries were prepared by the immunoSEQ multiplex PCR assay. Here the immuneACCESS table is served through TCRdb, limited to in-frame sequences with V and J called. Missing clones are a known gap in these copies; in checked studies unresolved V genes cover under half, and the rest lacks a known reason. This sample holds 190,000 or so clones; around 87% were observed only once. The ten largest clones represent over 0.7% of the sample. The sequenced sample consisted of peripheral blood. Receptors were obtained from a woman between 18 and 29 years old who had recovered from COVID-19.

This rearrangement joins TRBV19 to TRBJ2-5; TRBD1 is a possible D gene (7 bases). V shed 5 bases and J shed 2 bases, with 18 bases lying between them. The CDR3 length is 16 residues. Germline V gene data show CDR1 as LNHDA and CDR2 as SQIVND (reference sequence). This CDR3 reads CASSAEEGAIQETQYF. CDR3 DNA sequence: TGTGCCAGTAGTGCCGAGGAGGGGGCCATTCAAGAGACCCAGTACTTC.

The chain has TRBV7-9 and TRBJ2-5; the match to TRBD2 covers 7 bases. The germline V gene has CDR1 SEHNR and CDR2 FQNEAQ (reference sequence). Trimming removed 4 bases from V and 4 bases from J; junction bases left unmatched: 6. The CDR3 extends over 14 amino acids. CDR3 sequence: CASSYRGEVETQYF. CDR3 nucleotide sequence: TGTGCCAGCAGCTACCGGGGGGAGGTAGAGACCCAGTACTTC.

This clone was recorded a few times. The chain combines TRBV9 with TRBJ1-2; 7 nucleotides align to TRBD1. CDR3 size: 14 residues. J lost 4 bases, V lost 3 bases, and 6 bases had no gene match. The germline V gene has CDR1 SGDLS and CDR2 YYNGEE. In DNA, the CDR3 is TGTGCCAGCAGCGGGAACAGGGGCGGCTATGGCTACACCTTC. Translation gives CASSGNRGGYGYTF.

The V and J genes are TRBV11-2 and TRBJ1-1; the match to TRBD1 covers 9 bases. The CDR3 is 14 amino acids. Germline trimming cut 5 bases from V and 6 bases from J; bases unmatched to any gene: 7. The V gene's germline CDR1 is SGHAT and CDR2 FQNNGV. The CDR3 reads CASSPDRGGAEAFF. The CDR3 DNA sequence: TGTGCCAGCAGCCCGGACAGGGGTGGGGCTGAAGCTTTCTTT.

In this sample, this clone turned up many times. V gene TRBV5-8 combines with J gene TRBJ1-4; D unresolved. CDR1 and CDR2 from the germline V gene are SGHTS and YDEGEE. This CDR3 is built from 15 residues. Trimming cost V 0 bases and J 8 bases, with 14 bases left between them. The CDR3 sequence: CASSLGDPIGEKLFF. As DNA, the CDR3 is TGTGCCAGCAGCTTGGGAGACCCCATCGGGGAAAAACTGTTTTTT.